This T cell receptor (beta chain) was obtained from a study of T-cell memory formation after mild COVID-19. As for the study in general: The two donors had largely donor-specific TCR clusters. Study-wide points: Among contracting clones, CD4+ were mainly CM/EM and CD8+ enriched in EMRA.

TCRdb fed the 5' RACE reads into MiXCR, producing one record per CDR3 protein. The sample has roughly 600,000 distinct CDR3 sequences, more than 15% seen once. This clonotype was seen more than once but under ten times. The antigen is not known. The CDR3 extends over 16 amino acids. The junction had 13 bases not matched to a gene; V was cut back by 5 bases and J by 6 bases. Looked up from germline, CDR1 is SGHVS and CDR2 is FQNEAQ. The receptor was isolated from an adult woman who had mild COVID-19 (a few samples of this study predate the infection). Cell type and time point are not known. The V gene is TRBV7-8, the J gene TRBJ2-7, with 10 bases lining up with TRBD1. Sequenced sample: PBMCs or a T cell subset sorted from them (not recorded which). The CDR3 nucleotides are TGTGCCAGCAGCGCCAGTAGACAGGGGGCATGGGGCGAGCAGTACTTC. Its protein is CASSASRQGAWGEQYF.